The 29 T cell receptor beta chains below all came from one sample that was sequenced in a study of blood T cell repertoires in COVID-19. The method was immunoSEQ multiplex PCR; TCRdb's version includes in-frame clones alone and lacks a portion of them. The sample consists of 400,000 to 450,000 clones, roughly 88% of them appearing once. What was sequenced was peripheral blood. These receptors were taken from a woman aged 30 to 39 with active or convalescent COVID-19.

In DNA form, the CDR3 reads TGTGCCAGCAGTTACGACAGGGGGCATGGCTACACCTTC. This codes for CASSYDRGHGYTF. The V gene is TRBV6-5, the J gene TRBJ1-2; TRBD1 aligns across 10 bases. Germline V lookup: CDR1 MNHEY, CDR2 SVGAGI. The CDR3 runs 13 residues. The ends lost 2 bases at V and 6 bases at J; junction bases unmatched: 0.

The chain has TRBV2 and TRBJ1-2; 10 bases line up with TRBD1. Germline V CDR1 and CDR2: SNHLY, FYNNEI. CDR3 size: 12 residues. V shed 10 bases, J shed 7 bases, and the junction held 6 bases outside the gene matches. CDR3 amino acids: CATVTGGGGYTF. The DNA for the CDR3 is TGTGCCACCGTGACAGGGGGCGGTGGCTACACCTTC.

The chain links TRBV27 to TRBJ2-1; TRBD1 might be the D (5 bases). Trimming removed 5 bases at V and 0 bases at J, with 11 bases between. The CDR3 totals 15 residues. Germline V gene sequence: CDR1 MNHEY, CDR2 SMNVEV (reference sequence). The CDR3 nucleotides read TGTGCCAGCAGTCCTACAGGTAGCTCCTACAATGAGCAGTTCTTC. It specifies CASSPTGSSYNEQFF.

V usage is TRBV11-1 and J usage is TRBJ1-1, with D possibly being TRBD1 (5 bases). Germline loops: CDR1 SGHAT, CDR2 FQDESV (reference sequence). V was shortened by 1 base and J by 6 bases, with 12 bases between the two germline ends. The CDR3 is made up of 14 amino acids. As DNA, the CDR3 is TGTGCCAGCAGCTTAGAGGCAGGGTTGGCTGAAGCTTTCTTT. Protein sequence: CASSLEAGLAEAFF. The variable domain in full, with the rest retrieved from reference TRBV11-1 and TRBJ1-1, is EAEVAQSPRYKITEKSQAVAFWCDPISGHATLYWYRQILGQGPELLVQFQDESVVDDSQLPKDRFSAERLKGVDSTLKIQPAELGDSAMYLCASSLEAGLAEAFFGQGTRLTVV.

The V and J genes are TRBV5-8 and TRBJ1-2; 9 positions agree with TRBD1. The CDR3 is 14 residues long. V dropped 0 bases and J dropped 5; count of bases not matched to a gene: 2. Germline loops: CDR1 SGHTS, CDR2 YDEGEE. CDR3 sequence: CASSLAGTGYGYTF. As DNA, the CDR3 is TGTGCCAGCAGCTTGGCCGGGACAGGGTATGGCTACACCTTC. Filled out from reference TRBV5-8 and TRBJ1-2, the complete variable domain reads EAGVTQSPTHLIKTRGQQATLRCSPISGHTSVYWYQQALGLGLQFLLWYDEGEERNRGNFPPRFSGRQFPNYSSELNVNALELEDSALYLCASSLAGTGYGYTFGSGTRLTVV.

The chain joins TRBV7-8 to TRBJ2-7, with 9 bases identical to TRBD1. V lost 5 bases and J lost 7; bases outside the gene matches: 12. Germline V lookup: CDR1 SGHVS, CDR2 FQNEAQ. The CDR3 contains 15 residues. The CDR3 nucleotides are TGTGCCAGCAGCCTACGGGGGACAGGGCCTGGAGAGCAGTACTTC. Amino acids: CASSLRGTGPGEQYF.

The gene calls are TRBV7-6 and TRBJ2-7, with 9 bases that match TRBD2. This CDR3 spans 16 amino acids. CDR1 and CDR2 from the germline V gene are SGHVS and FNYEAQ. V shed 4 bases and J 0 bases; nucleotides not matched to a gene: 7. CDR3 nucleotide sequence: TGTGCCAGCAGCTCGGACCTAGCGGGGAGCTCCTACGAGCAGTACTTC. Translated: CASSSDLAGSSYEQYF. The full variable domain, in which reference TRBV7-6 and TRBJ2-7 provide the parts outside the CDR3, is GAGVSQSPRYKVTKRGQDVALRCDPISGHVSLYWYRQALGQGPEFLTYFNYEAQQDKSGLPNDRFSAERPEGSISTLTIQRTEQRDSAMYRCASSSDLAGSSYEQYFGPGTRLTVT.

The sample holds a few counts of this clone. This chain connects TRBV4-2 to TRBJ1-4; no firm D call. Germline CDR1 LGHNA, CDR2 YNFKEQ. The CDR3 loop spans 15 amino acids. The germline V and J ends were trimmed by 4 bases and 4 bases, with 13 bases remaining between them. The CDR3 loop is CASSLTIGRNEKLFF. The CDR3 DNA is TGTGCCAGCAGCCTCACGATTGGGCGTAATGAAAAACTGTTTTTT.

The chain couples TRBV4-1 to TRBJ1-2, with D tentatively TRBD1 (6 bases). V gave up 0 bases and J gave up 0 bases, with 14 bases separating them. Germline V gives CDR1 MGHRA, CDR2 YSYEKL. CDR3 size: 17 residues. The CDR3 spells CASSQDRQGRANYGYTF. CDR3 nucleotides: TGCGCCAGCAGCCAAGATCGGCAGGGGAGGGCTAACTATGGCTACACCTTC.

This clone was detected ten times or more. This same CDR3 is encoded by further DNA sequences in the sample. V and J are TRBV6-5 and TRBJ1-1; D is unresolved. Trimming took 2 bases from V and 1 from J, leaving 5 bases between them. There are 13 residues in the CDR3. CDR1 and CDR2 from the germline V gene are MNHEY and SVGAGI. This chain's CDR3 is CASSYRGNTEAFF. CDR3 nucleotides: TGTGCCAGCAGTTACAGAGGGAACACTGAAGCTTTCTTT.

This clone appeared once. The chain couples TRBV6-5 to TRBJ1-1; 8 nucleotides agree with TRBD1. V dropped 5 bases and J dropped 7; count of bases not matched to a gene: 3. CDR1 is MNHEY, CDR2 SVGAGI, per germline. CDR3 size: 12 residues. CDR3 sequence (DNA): TGTGCCAGCAGTCGCGGGACAGGTGAAGCTTTCTTT. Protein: CASSRGTGEAFF.

The CDR3: CASTPGLAGSYEQYF. The CDR3 DNA is TGTGCCAGCACCCCGGGACTAGCGGGTTCCTACGAGCAGTACTTC. The chain combines TRBV25-1 with TRBJ2-7, with 12 nucleotides matching TRBD2. Germline V gives CDR1 MGHDK, CDR2 SYGVNS. The CDR3 consists of 15 residues. V gave up 7 bases and J gave up 1 base; unmatched junction bases: 5.

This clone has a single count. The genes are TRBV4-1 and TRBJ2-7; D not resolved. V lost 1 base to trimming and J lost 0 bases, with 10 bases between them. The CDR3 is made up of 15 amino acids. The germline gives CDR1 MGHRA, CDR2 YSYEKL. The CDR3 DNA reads TGCGCCAGCAGCCAAGGCACGCCGAGCTCCTACGAGCAGTACTTC. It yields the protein CASSQGTPSSYEQYF.

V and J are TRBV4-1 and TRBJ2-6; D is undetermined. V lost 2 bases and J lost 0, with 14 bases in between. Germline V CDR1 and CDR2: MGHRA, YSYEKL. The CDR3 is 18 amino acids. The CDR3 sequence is CASSQTLAATSGANVLTF. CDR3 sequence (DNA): TGCGCCAGCAGCCAAACCCTCGCAGCGACCTCTGGGGCCAACGTCCTGACTTTC.

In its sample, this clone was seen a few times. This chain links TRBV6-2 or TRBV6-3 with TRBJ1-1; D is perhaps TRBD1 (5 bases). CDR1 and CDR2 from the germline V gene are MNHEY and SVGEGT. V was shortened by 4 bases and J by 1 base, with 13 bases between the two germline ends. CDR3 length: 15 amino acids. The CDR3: CASSSSLGPNTEAFF. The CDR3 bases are TGTGCCAGCAGTTCCTCCCTGGGGCCGAACACTGAAGCTTTCTTT.

The CDR3 sequence is CASSVLAGVYNEQFF. The CDR3 nucleotides are TGTGCCAGCAGTGTCCTAGCGGGGGTTTACAATGAGCAGTTCTTC. This chain joins TRBV2 and TRBJ2-1, with TRBD2 matching 10 bases. The CDR3 loop spans 15 amino acids. The germline V gene has CDR1 SNHLY and CDR2 FYNNEI. J lost 4 bases, V lost 4 bases, and 4 bases had no gene match.

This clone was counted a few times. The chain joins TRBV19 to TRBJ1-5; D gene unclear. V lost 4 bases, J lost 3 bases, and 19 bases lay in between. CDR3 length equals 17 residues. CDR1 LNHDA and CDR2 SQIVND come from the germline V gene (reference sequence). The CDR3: CASSNGMGGNDNQPQHF. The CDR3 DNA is TGTGCCAGTAGTAATGGGATGGGAGGGAACGACAATCAGCCCCAGCATTTT.

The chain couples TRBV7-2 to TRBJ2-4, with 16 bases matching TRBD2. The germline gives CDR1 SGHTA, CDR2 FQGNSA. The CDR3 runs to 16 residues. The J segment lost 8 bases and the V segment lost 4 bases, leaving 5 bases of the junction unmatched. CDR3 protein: CASSWGLAGGRDIQYF. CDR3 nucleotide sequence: TGTGCCAGCAGCTGGGGACTAGCGGGAGGGAGGGACATTCAGTACTTC.

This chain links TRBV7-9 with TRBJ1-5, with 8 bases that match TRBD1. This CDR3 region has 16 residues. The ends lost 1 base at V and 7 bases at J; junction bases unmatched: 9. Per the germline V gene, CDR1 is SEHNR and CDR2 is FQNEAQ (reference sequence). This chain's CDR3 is CASSLVAGGLGQPQHF. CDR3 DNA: TGTGCCAGCAGCTTAGTTGCAGGGGGCTTAGGACAGCCCCAGCATTTT.

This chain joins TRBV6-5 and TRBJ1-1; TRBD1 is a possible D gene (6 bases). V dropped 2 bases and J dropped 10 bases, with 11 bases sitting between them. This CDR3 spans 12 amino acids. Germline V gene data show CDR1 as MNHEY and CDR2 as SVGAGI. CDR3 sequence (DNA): TGTGCCAGCAGTTACATGGGACAAGGAGCTTTCTTT. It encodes CASSYMGQGAFF.

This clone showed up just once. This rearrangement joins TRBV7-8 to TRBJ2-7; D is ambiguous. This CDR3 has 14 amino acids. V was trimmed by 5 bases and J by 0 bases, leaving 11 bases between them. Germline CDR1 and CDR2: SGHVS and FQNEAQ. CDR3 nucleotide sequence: TGTGCCAGCAGCCTAAGCTCGGGCTCCTACGAGCAGTACTTC. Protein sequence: CASSLSSGSYEQYF.

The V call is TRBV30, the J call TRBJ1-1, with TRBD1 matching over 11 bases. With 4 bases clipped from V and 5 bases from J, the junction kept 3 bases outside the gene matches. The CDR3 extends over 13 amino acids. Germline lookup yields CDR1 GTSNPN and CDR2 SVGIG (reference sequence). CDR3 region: CAWTGTGGTEAFF. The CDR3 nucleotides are TGTGCCTGGACCGGGACAGGGGGGACTGAAGCTTTCTTT.

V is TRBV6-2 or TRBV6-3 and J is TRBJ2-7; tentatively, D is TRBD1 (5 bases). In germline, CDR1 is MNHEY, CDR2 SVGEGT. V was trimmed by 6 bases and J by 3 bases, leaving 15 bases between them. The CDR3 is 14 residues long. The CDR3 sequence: CASSTGWGGYEQYF. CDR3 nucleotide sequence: TGTGCCAGCAGCACGGGTTGGGGCGGCTACGAGCAGTACTTC.

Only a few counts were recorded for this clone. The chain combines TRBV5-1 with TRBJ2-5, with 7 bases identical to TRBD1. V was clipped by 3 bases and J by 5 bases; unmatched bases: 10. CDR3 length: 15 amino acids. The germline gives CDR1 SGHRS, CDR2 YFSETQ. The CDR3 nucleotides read TGCGCCAGCAGCTCTCAGACAGGGCTGGGGGAGACCCAGTACTTC. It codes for CASSSQTGLGETQYF.

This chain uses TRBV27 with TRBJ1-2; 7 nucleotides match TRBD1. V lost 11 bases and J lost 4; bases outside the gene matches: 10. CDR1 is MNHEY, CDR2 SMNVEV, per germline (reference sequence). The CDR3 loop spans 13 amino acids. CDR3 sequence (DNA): TGTGCCGCAGCACAGGGGAGCGGCTATGGCTACACCTTC. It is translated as CAAAQGSGYGYTF.

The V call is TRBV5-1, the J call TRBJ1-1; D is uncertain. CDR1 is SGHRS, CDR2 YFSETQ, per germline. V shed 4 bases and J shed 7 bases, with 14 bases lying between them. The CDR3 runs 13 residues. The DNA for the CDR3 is TGCGCCAGCAGCCTCCAAGGTGGGAGTGAAGCTTTCTTT. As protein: CASSLQGGSEAFF.

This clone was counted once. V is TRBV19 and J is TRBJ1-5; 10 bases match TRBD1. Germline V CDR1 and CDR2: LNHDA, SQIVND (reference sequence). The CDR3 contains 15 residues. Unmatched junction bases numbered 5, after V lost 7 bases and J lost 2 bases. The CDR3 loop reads CASTDGTGGNQPQHF. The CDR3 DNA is TGTGCCAGTACCGATGGGACAGGGGGCAATCAGCCCCAGCATTTT. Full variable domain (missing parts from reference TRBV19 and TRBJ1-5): DGGITQSPKYLFRKEGQNVTLSCEQNLNHDAMYWYRQDPGQGLRLIYYSQIVNDFQKGDIAEGYSVSREKKESFPLTVTSAQKNPTAFYLCASTDGTGGNQPQHFGDGTRLSIL.

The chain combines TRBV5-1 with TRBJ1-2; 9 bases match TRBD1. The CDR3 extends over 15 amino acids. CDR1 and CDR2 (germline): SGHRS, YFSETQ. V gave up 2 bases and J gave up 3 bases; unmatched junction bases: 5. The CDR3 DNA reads TGCGCCAGCAGCTTAACAGGGGGCTTCGACTATGGCTACACCTTC. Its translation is CASSLTGGFDYGYTF. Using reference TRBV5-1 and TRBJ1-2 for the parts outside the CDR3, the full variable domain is KAGVTQTPRYLIKTRGQQVTLSCSPISGHRSVSWYQQTPGQGLQFLFEYFSETQRNKGNFPGRFSGRQFSNSRSEMNVSTLELGDSALYLCASSLTGGFDYGYTFGSGTRLTVV.

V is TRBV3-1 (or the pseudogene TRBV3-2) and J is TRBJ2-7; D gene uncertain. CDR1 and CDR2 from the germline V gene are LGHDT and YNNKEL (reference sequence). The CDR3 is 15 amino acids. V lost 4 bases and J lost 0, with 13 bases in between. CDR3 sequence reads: CASSPSSRSSYEQYF. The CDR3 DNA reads TGTGCCAGCAGCCCCTCTTCTAGGAGCTCCTACGAGCAGTACTTC.